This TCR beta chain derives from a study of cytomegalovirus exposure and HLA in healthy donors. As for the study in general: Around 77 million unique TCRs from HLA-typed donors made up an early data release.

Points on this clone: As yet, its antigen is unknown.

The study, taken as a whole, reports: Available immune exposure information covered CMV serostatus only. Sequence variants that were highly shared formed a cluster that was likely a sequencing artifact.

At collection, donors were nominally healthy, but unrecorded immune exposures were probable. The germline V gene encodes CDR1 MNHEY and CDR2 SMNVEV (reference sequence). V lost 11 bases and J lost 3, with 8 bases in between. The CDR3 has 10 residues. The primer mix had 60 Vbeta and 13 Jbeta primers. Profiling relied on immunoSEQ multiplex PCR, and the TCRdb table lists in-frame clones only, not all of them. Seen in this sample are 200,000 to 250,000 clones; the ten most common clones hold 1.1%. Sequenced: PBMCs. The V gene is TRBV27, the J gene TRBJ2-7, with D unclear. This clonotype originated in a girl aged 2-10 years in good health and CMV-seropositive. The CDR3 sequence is CAGPFYEQYF. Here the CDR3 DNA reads TGTGCCGGCCCATTCTACGAGCAGTACTTC.